The rows below give T cell receptor beta chains drawn from one sample of a study of T cell responses to AZD1222 COVID-19 vaccine. Produced via immunoSEQ multiplex PCR; TCRdb's table is partial and in-frame only. The sample holds some 150,000 clones, 93% seen once. The material sequenced was peripheral blood, taken on day 0 of AZD1222 vaccination. These receptor sequences come from an adult in good health. CDR3s include the opening cysteine and the closing phenylalanine or tryptophan. A D gene is named only where the DNA matches it firmly. Clone size is stated in some rows and not others, as once, few, many or a class when expanded.

V gene	J gene	D gene	clone size	CDR3 length	CDR3 protein	CDR3 DNA
TRBV3-1/TRBV3-2	TRBJ2-5	TRBD2	.	14	CASSLAGTPEIQYF	TGTGCCAGCAGCTTAGCGGGGACCCCAGAGATCCAGTACTTC
TRBV5-4	TRBJ2-7	TRBD2	few	14	CASSLEGGDYEQYF	TGTGCCAGCAGCTTGGAGGGAGGGGACTACGAGCAGTACTTC
TRBV5-1	TRBJ2-3	TRBD2	.	16	CASSLQSGGNTDTQYF	TGCGCCAGCAGCTTGCAGAGCGGGGGGAACACAGATACGCAGTATTTT
TRBV5-1	TRBJ1-5	TRBD1	.	15	CASSPGTGSGQPQHF	TGCGCCAGCAGCCCCGGGACAGGGTCGGGTCAGCCCCAGCATTTT
TRBV9	TRBJ1-2	.	.	14	CASSAYLDSYGYTF	TGTGCCAGCAGCGCTTACCTCGACAGTTATGGCTACACCTTC
TRBV5-1	TRBJ2-2	TRBD1	.	16	CASSKNGQGGSGELFF	TGCGCCAGCAGCAAGAATGGACAGGGTGGTTCCGGGGAGCTGTTTTTT
TRBV6-6	TRBJ2-3	TRBD2	.	15	CASSYSKTSGDTQYF	TGTGCCAGCAGTTACTCGAAGACTAGCGGAGATACGCAGTATTTT
TRBV2	TRBJ2-7	.	medium-sized	14	CASQGHTKPYEQYF	TGTGCCAGCCAGGGACATACTAAACCCTACGAGCAGTACTTC
TRBV3-1/TRBV3-2	TRBJ1-6	TRBD1	.	15	CASSRDRGMNSPLHF	TGTGCCAGCAGCCGGGACAGGGGGATGAACTCACCCCTCCACTTT
TRBV18	TRBJ2-7	.	.	14	CASSPGGSSYEQYF	TGTGCCAGCTCACCGGGGGGCAGCTCCTACGAGCAGTACTTC
TRBV9	TRBJ1-4	.	.	15	CASSTHRAGNEKLFF	TGTGCCAGCAGCACCCACAGGGCGGGGAATGAAAAACTGTTTTTT
TRBV2	TRBJ1-6	.	.	17	CASSLDRQATRNSPLHF	TGTGCCAGCAGTCTAGATCGACAGGCTACCCGTAATTCACCCCTCCACTTT
TRBV5-8	TRBJ2-7	TRBD2	.	15	CASSFPGLATYEQYF	TGTGCCAGCAGCTTTCCGGGACTAGCGACCTACGAGCAGTACTTC
TRBV5-1	TRBJ1-3	.	.	14	CASSLEPAGNTIYF	TGCGCCAGCAGCCTGGAACCGGCTGGAAACACCATATATTTT
TRBV6-5	TRBJ1-2	.	.	14	CASSYFIPPYGYTF	TGTGCCAGCAGTTACTTCATTCCCCCTTATGGCTACACCTTC
TRBV5-1	TRBJ2-1	TRBD2	.	18	CASSLGPTSSVLGNEQFF	TGCGCCAGCAGCTTGGGACCGACTAGCTCTGTGTTAGGCAATGAGCAGTTCTTC
TRBV30	TRBJ1-2	.	.	12	CAWTQGFYGYTF	TGTGCCTGGACCCAGGGGTTCTATGGCTACACCTTC
TRBV11-3	TRBJ2-1	.	once	15	CASSSGRSSYNEQFF	TGTGCCAGCAGCTCCGGCAGGAGCTCCTACAATGAGCAGTTCTTC
TRBV18	TRBJ2-2	.	.	16	CASSPNLQPLTGELFF	TGTGCCAGCTCACCTAATCTCCAGCCCCTCACCGGGGAGCTGTTTTTT
TRBV14	TRBJ2-1	.	.	13	CASSQWGSNEQFF	TGTGCCAGCAGCCAATGGGGGTCGAATGAGCAGTTCTTC
TRBV4-1	TRBJ2-2	.	few	14	CASRERIITGELFF	TGCGCCAGCCGGGAGCGAATAATTACCGGGGAGCTGTTTTTT
TRBV5-4	TRBJ2-5	.	.	13	CASSLAGSGDQYF	TGTGCCAGCAGCTTGGCGGGGTCTGGGGACCAGTACTTC
TRBV12-5	TRBJ1-4	TRBD1	.	17	CASGLYPGQGRNEKLFF	TGTGCTAGTGGTTTGTACCCGGGACAGGGACGGAATGAAAAACTGTTTTTT
TRBV5-1	TRBJ1-1	.	.	14	CASSYHRDGTEAFF	TGCGCCAGCAGTTATCACAGGGATGGCACTGAAGCTTTCTTT
TRBV11-2	TRBJ1-1	.	.	12	CASSLDDTEAFF	TGTGCCAGCAGCTTAGACGACACTGAAGCTTTCTTT
TRBV19	TRBJ2-1	.	.	16	CASSMAPRSSYNEQFF	TGTGCCAGTAGTATGGCCCCAAGGAGCTCCTACAATGAGCAGTTCTTC
TRBV5-1	TRBJ1-2	.	.	14	CATSEGVEGSGYTF	TGCGCCACCTCCGAGGGGGTGGAGGGAAGTGGCTACACCTTC
TRBV3-1/TRBV3-2	TRBJ2-7	.	once	16	CASSPAGTVSSYEQYF	TGTGCCAGCAGCCCTGCCGGGACGGTGAGCTCCTACGAGCAGTACTTC
TRBV11-3	TRBJ2-1	.	once	14	CASSLEGGYNEQFF	TGTGCCAGCAGCTTGGAGGGGGGCTACAATGAGCAGTTCTTC
TRBV30	TRBJ2-3	TRBD1	.	13	CTWATGITDTQYF	TGTACCTGGGCGACAGGGATCACAGATACGCAGTATTTT
TRBV4-2	TRBJ2-2	TRBD2	once	16	CASSPELAGVTGELFF	TGTGCCAGCAGCCCAGAACTAGCGGGAGTCACCGGGGAGCTGTTTTTT
TRBV29-1	TRBJ1-2	.	.	13	CSVEGRDLYGYTF	TGCAGCGTTGAGGGCAGGGACCTCTATGGCTACACCTTC
TRBV19	TRBJ1-1	.	.	16	CASSIARGRANTEAFF	TGTGCCAGTAGTATAGCGAGGGGACGCGCGAACACTGAAGCTTTCTTT
TRBV27	TRBJ1-6	TRBD1	.	16	CASSLRQGSPNSPLHF	TGTGCCAGCAGTTTAAGACAGGGCTCGCCAAATTCACCCCTCCACTTT
TRBV29-1	TRBJ1-1	TRBD1	once	14	CSGRDSGPNTEAFF	TGCAGCGGCCGGGACAGCGGGCCGAACACTGAAGCTTTCTTT
TRBV5-1	TRBJ2-5	TRBD1	.	15	CASSNGRTGGETQYF	TGCGCCAGCAGCAATGGACGGACAGGGGGCGAGACCCAGTACTTC
TRBV18	TRBJ2-1	.	once	13	CASSQGVDNEQFF	TGTGCCAGCTCACAGGGTGTGGACAATGAGCAGTTCTTC
TRBV10-3	TRBJ1-2	TRBD1	.	13	CAIRPLGGQGIIF	TGTGCCATCAGACCCCTTGGGGGACAGGGGATCATCTTC
TRBV12-5	TRBJ2-7	.	.	14	CASGGGDGPYEQYF	TGTGCTAGTGGTGGGGGCGACGGACCCTACGAGCAGTACTTC
TRBV12-3/TRBV12-4	TRBJ2-3	.	.	11	CASSFVNTQYF	TGTGCCAGCAGTTTCGTTAATACGCAGTATTTT
TRBV30	TRBJ2-5	.	.	12	CAWRPLGETQYF	TGTGCCTGGAGACCCCTGGGCGAGACCCAGTACTTC
TRBV19	TRBJ1-5	.	.	13	CASSIRVEQPQHF	TGTGCCAGTAGTATCAGGGTGGAACAGCCCCAGCATTTT
TRBV12-3/TRBV12-4	TRBJ2-5	.	.	12	CASSLPGETQYF	TGTGCCAGCAGTTTGCCCGGGGAGACCCAGTACTTC
TRBV19	TRBJ1-1	.	.	16	CASSIPGAPQNTEAFF	TGTGCCAGTAGTATACCAGGGGCCCCTCAAAACACTGAAGCTTTCTTT
TRBV3-1/TRBV3-2	TRBJ2-2	TRBD2	.	13	CASSRGGVGELFF	TGTGCCAGCAGCCGCGGGGGGGTCGGGGAGCTGTTTTTT
TRBV9	TRBJ1-5	TRBD1	.	14	CASSLTGSNQPQHF	TGTGCCAGCAGCCTGACAGGGAGCAATCAGCCCCAGCATTTT
TRBV11-3	TRBJ2-1	TRBD2	.	14	CASSPGTSGHEQFF	TGTGCCAGCAGCCCCGGGACTAGCGGACATGAGCAGTTCTTC
TRBV4-1	TRBJ2-7	.	.	14	CASSPPGRRYEQYF	TGCGCCAGCAGCCCGCCGGGACGTCGGTACGAGCAGTACTTC
TRBV27	TRBJ2-2	.	.	14	CASSFDTSAGELFF	TGTGCCAGCAGTTTTGACACATCGGCCGGGGAGCTGTTTTTT
TRBV3-1/TRBV3-2	TRBJ1-2	.	.	14	CASSSGPGPYGYTF	TGTGCCAGCAGCTCAGGGCCAGGCCCCTATGGCTACACCTTC
TRBV5-1	TRBJ1-2	.	few	14	CASRPWATNYGYTF	TGCGCCAGCCGCCCGTGGGCGACTAACTATGGCTACACCTTC
TRBV7-9	TRBJ1-2	TRBD1	.	13	CASSLGQGYGYTF	TGTGCCAGCAGCTTAGGACAGGGCTATGGCTACACCTTC
TRBV4-1	TRBJ1-5	.	.	15	CASSQPGGSNQPQHF	TGCGCCAGCAGCCAACCCGGAGGGAGCAATCAGCCCCAGCATTTT